Listed here are 4 T cell receptor beta chains from one sample, sequenced in a study of cytomegalovirus exposure and HLA in healthy donors. Use of 60 Vbeta and 13 Jbeta primers characterized the PCR. Data came from immunoSEQ multiplex PCR; TCRdb stores just in-frame clones and leaves some out. The sample lists about 140,000 clones, over 75% seen once, with 0.5% to 0.65% in the top ten. Sequenced material: PBMCs. Receptors were obtained from a woman aged 40 to 50 in good health and CMV-seronegative.

As for this clone: At the DNA level, this CDR3 is encoded by other sequences in the same sample as well. The CDR3 DNA sequence: TGTGCCAGCAGCTTATTAGAGAACACTGAAGCTTTCTTT. Its translation is CASSLLENTEAFF. The chain joins TRBV11-3 to TRBJ1-1; the D is unclear. The V end was cut by 2 bases, the J end by 1 base, with 5 bases between. CDR1 and CDR2 (germline): SGHNT, YENEEA. CDR3 length equals 13 residues.

This chain connects TRBV11-2 to TRBJ2-1, with 8 positions matching TRBD1. Germline CDR1 and CDR2: SGHAT and FQNNGV. Losses at the gene ends were 1 base for V and 0 bases for J; bases not matched to a gene: 5. The CDR3 loop spans 17 amino acids. The CDR3 reads CASSLGAGTGSYNEQFF. Here the CDR3 DNA reads TGTGCCAGCAGCTTAGGGGCCGGGACAGGCTCCTACAATGAGCAGTTCTTC.

The CDR3 DNA sequence: TGTGCCAGCAGTTACACCTCCCCGGGCAGGGATGGCTACACCTTC. As protein: CASSYTSPGRDGYTF. The chain is built from TRBV6-6 and TRBJ1-2; possibly TRBD1 for D (5 bases). Per the germline V gene, CDR1 is MNHNY and CDR2 is SVGAGI (reference sequence). V was shortened by 2 bases and J by 6 bases, with 16 bases between the two germline ends. The CDR3 sequence is 15 residues long.

This clone showed up just a few times. The chain couples TRBV5-4 to TRBJ2-7, with 7 bases fitting TRBD2. The germline V gene encodes CDR1 SGHNT and CDR2 YYREEE (reference sequence). V was clipped by 3 bases and J by 1 base; unmatched bases: 7. This CDR3 is built from 15 residues. CDR3 protein: CASSSLWGGSYEQYF. The CDR3 DNA reads TGTGCCAGCAGCTCGCTCTGGGGAGGGTCCTACGAGCAGTACTTC.